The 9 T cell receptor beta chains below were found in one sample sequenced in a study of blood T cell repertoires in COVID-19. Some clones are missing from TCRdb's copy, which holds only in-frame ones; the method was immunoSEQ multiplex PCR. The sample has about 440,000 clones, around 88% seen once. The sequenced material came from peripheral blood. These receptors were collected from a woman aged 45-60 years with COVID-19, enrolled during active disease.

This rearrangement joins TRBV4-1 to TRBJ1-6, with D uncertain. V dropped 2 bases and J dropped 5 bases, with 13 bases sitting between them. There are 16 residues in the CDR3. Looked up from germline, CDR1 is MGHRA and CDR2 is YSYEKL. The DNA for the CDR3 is TGCGCCAGCAGCCAACAGCTGGAGCGGGATAATTCACCCCTCCACTTT. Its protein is CASSQQLERDNSPLHF.

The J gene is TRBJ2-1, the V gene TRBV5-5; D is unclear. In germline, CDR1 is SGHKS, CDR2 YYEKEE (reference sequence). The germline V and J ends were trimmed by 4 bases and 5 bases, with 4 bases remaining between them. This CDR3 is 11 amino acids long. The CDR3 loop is CASSPDNEQFF. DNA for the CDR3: TGTGCCAGCAGCCCGGACAATGAGCAGTTCTTC.

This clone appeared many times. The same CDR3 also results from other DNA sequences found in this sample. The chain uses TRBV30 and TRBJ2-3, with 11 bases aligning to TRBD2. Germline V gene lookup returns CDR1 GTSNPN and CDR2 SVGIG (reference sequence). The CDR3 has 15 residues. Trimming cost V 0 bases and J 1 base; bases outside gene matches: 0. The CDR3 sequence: CAWSVLAGGTDTQYF. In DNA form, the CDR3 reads TGTGCCTGGAGTGTACTAGCGGGAGGCACAGATACGCAGTATTTT. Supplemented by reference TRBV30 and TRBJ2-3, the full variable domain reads SQTIHQWPATLVQPVGSPLSLECTVEGTSNPNLYWYRQAAGRGLQLLFYSVGIGQISSEVPQNLSASRPQDRQFILSSKKLLLSDSGFYLCAWSVLAGGTDTQYFGPGTRLTVL.

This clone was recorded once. The CDR3 DNA follows: TGCGCCAGCAGCCAAGTGAACGGGGGGCTCACCGGGGAGCTGTTTTTT. It is translated as CASSQVNGGLTGELFF. The gene calls are TRBV4-1 and TRBJ2-2, with D tentatively TRBD2 (7 bases). Germline values: CDR1 MGHRA, CDR2 YSYEKL. With 1 base removed from V and 4 bases from J, the gap between germline ends came to 13 bases. The CDR3 covers 16 residues.

The CDR3 DNA sequence: TGTGCCAGCAGCCAGACGGGACAGGGAAGTTACGAGCAGTACTTC. It encodes CASSQTGQGSYEQYF. The genes are TRBV4-2 and TRBJ2-7, with 9 bases matching TRBD1. The CDR3 runs to 15 residues. The V segment lost 3 bases and the J segment 4 bases; nucleotides outside the gene matches: 7. Per germline, CDR1 LGHNA and CDR2 YNFKEQ.

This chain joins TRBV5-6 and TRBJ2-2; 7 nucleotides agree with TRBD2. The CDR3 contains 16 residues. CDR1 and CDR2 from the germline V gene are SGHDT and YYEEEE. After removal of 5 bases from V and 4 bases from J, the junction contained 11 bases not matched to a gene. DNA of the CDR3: TGTGCCAGCAGGCCTTGGGGGAGGGAGGGCACCGGGGAGCTGTTTTTT. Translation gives CASRPWGREGTGELFF.

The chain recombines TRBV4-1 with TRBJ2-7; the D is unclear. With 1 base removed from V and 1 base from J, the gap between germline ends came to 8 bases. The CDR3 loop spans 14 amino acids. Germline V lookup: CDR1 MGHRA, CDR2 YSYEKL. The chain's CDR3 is CASSQVPHSYEQYF. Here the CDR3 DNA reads TGCGCCAGCAGCCAAGTTCCCCATTCCTACGAGCAGTACTTC.

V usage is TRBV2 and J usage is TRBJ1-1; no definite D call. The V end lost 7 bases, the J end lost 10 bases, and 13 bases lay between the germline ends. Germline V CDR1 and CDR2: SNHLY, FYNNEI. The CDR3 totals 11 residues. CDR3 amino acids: CASNPGEGAFF. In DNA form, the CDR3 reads TGTGCCAGCAACCCGGGAGAGGGAGCTTTCTTT.

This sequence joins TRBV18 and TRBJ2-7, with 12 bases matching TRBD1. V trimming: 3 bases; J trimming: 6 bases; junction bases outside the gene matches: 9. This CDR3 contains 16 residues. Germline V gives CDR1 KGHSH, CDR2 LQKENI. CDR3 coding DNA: TGTGCCAGCTCACCGGGGACAGGGGGCGTATTAGGCGAGCAGTACTTC. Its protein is CASSPGTGGVLGEQYF. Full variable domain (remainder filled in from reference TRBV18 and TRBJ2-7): NAGVMQNPRHLVRRRGQEARLRCSPMKGHSHVYWYRQLPEEGLKFMVYLQKENIIDESGMPKERFSAEFPKEGPSILRIQQVVRGDSAAYFCASSPGTGGVLGEQYFGPGTRLTVT.